These 23 T cell receptor beta chains were all obtained from the same sample, sequenced in a study of blood T cell repertoires in COVID-19 (TCRdb year 2020). Library prep was done by the immunoSEQ multiplex PCR assay. In its TCRdb copy, this immuneACCESS table keeps in-frame sequences only and misses some clones. Where compared with another copy, unresolved V genes explain less than half of these, and the others have no known cause. The sample records more than 350,000 clones, around 87% of which are singletons. The ten largest clones represent about 1% of the sample. Sequencing was done on a sample of PBMCs or T cells enriched from blood (not recorded which). The source of these receptors is a man between 18 and 35 years old who had recovered from COVID-19.

The chain joins TRBV11-3 to TRBJ2-2; D possibly corresponds to TRBD2 (5 bases). The CDR3 extends over 16 amino acids. Trimming removed 4 bases at V and 4 bases at J, with 16 bases between. From germline, CDR1 is SGHNT and CDR2 YENEEA. The CDR3 spells CASSSSLGPGTGELFF. The CDR3 nucleotides read TGTGCCAGCAGCTCCTCACTAGGCCCGGGCACCGGGGAGCTGTTTTTT.

This rearrangement joins TRBV6-1 to TRBJ2-5, with a weak D call TRBD2 (6 bases). Trimming cost V 4 bases and J 0 bases, with 18 bases left between them. This CDR3 has 17 residues. CDR1 MNHNS and CDR2 SASEGT come from the germline V gene. CDR3 amino acids: CASSVLKGTVYQETQYF. The DNA of the CDR3 is TGTGCCAGCAGTGTTCTTAAGGGGACTGTTTACCAAGAGACCCAGTACTTC.

The chain has TRBV7-3 and TRBJ1-1; D call uncertain. This CDR3 region has 14 residues. CDR1 SGHTA and CDR2 FQGTGA come from the germline V gene. V was cut by 8 bases and J by 0 bases, with 13 bases left in between. CDR3 coding DNA: TGTGCCAGCTATGAGGCGAGATTGAACACTGAAGCTTTCTTT. This translates into CASYEARLNTEAFF.

The chain combines TRBV27 with TRBJ2-1; D is perhaps TRBD1 (5 bases). Trimming shortened V by 4 bases and J by 5 bases, and 9 bases separated the two germline ends. There are 13 residues in the CDR3. Looked up from germline, CDR1 is MNHEY and CDR2 is SMNVEV (reference sequence). CDR3: CASSSRANNEQFF. CDR3 DNA sequence: TGTGCCAGCAGTTCCAGGGCCAACAATGAGCAGTTCTTC.

The chain carries TRBV19 and TRBJ2-2; 7 bases line up with TRBD1. Germline V gene lookup returns CDR1 LNHDA and CDR2 SQIVND (reference sequence). This CDR3 is 14 amino acids long. V was clipped by 6 bases and J by 6 bases; unmatched bases: 7. CDR3 residues: CASRGQHGSGELFF. CDR3 nucleotide sequence: TGTGCCAGTAGGGGACAGCACGGGTCCGGGGAGCTGTTTTTT.

The chain employs TRBV9 and TRBJ1-1, with 7 nucleotides matching TRBD1. Losses at the gene ends were 4 bases for V and 0 bases for J; bases not matched to a gene: 6. The CDR3 extends over 15 amino acids. The germline V gene has CDR1 SGDLS and CDR2 YYNGEE. CDR3 region: CASSILGQLNTEAFF. DNA of the CDR3: TGTGCCAGCAGCATTTTGGGACAGTTGAACACTGAAGCTTTCTTT.

The V call is TRBV12-3 or TRBV12-4, the J call TRBJ2-7, with D unclear. V gave up 7 bases and J gave up 3 bases, with 10 bases separating them. The CDR3 contains 12 residues. The CDR3 nucleotides read TGTGCCAGCACGAGGAGTATCTACGAGCAGTACTTC. It yields the protein CASTRSIYEQYF.

The chain is built from TRBV7-2 and TRBJ1-4; TRBD1 might be the D (5 bases). The CDR3 sequence is 15 residues long. Germline V gene sequence: CDR1 SGHTA, CDR2 FQGNSA. Between the trimmed V and J ends, which lost 3 bases and 1 base, there was a span of 9 bases. CDR3 residues: CASSFGGLTNEKLFF. In nucleotides, the CDR3 is TGTGCCAGCAGCTTTGGGGGACTAACTAATGAAAAACTGTTTTTT. Supplemented by reference TRBV7-2 and TRBJ1-4, the full variable domain reads GAGVSQSPSNKVTEKGKDVELRCDPISGHTALYWYRQSLGQGLEFLIYFQGNSAPDKSGLPSDRFSAERTGGSVSTLTIQRTQQEDSAVYLCASSFGGLTNEKLFFGSGTQLSVL.

Only a few counts were recorded for this clone. The V gene is TRBV27, the J gene TRBJ1-2, with TRBD1 matching over 10 bases. Per the germline V gene, CDR1 is MNHEY and CDR2 is SMNVEV (reference sequence). The length of the CDR3 is 13 residues. The V and J ends lost 3 bases and 8 bases, in that order; junction bases with no gene match: 3. The DNA of the CDR3 is TGTGCCAGCAGTTTCGACAGGGGGCAAGGCTACACCTTC. Its protein is CASSFDRGQGYTF.

The V and J genes are TRBV12-3 or TRBV12-4 and TRBJ1-2, with unresolved D. The CDR3 has 13 amino acids. With 1 base removed from V and 7 bases from J, the gap between germline ends came to 10 bases. CDR3 region: CASSLVREAGYTF. CDR3 coding DNA: TGTGCCAGCAGTTTAGTGAGGGAGGCTGGCTACACCTTC.

The genes are TRBV5-1 and TRBJ2-2; 10 bases map to TRBD1. Per germline, CDR1 SGHRS and CDR2 YFSETQ. CDR3 size: 16 residues. With 4 bases clipped from V and 5 bases from J, the junction kept 8 bases outside the gene matches. The CDR3 sequence: CASSPTGGALTGELFF. Here the CDR3 DNA reads TGCGCCAGCAGCCCGACAGGGGGCGCGTTAACCGGGGAGCTGTTTTTT.

V gene TRBV14 combines with J gene TRBJ2-7; 8 bases match TRBD1. Looked up from germline, CDR1 is SGHDN and CDR2 is FVKESK. The CDR3 loop spans 16 amino acids. V shed 3 bases and J 1 base; nucleotides not matched to a gene: 8. The CDR3 coding sequence is TGTGCCAGCAGCCATTACGGGACAGGTATGTCCTACGAGCAGTACTTC. This sequence encodes CASSHYGTGMSYEQYF.

The rearrangement uses TRBV18 and TRBJ2-1; the match to TRBD1 covers 7 bases. Germline loops: CDR1 KGHSH, CDR2 LQKENI. V shed 4 bases, J shed 5 bases, and the junction held 11 bases outside the gene matches. The CDR3 is made up of 16 amino acids. The DNA of the CDR3 is TGTGCCAGCTCACTATCGGGACAGCGGTTTCACAATGAGCAGTTCTTC. The encoded protein is CASSLSGQRFHNEQFF.

This chain joins TRBV5-1 and TRBJ1-5, with TRBD1 matching over 7 bases. Trimming at V came to 4 bases and at J to 0 bases, leaving 4 bases not matched to a gene. Germline CDR1 and CDR2: SGHRS and YFSETQ. The CDR3 extends over 15 amino acids. In nucleotides, the CDR3 is TGCGCCAGCAGCCGGGACAGCAATAGCAATCAGCCCCAGCATTTT. This sequence encodes CASSRDSNSNQPQHF.

The chain has TRBV3-1 (or the pseudogene TRBV3-2) and TRBJ1-1; D uncertain. This CDR3 is built from 16 residues. V was shortened by 1 base and J by 6 bases, with 18 bases between the two germline ends. Germline assignment: CDR1 LGHDT and CDR2 YNNKEL (reference sequence). This chain's CDR3 is CASSQGTRGIIAEAFF. CDR3 bases: TGTGCCAGCAGCCAAGGGACCCGGGGTATTATCGCTGAAGCTTTCTTT.

The genes are TRBV19 and TRBJ1-1; 9 nucleotides match TRBD1. The junction had 7 bases not matched to a gene; V was cut back by 10 bases and J by 1 base. The CDR3 totals 14 residues. CDR1 is LNHDA and CDR2 is SQIVND in the germline V gene (reference sequence). CDR3 in DNA: TGTGCCACCCAACCGGGACAGGGGAACACTGAAGCTTTCTTT. Translated: CATQPGQGNTEAFF.

The genes are TRBV18 and TRBJ2-7, with a tentative D call TRBD2 (6 bases). Trimming cost V 3 bases and J 3 bases, with 9 bases left between them. Germline V gene lookup returns CDR1 KGHSH and CDR2 LQKENI. The CDR3 is 13 residues long. DNA of the CDR3: TGTGCCAGCTCACCCGGGAGTGACTACGAGCAGTACTTC. Residues: CASSPGSDYEQYF. Full variable domain (rest looked up from reference TRBV18 and TRBJ2-7): NAGVMQNPRHLVRRRGQEARLRCSPMKGHSHVYWYRQLPEEGLKFMVYLQKENIIDESGMPKERFSAEFPKEGPSILRIQQVVRGDSAAYFCASSPGSDYEQYFGPGTRLTVT.

The chain recombines TRBV5-4 with TRBJ2-5; 10 positions match TRBD2. The V gene's germline CDR1 is SGHNT and CDR2 YYREEE (reference sequence). CDR3 size: 16 residues. The V gene end was trimmed by 1 base and the J gene end by 3 bases; junction bases not matched to a gene: 6. In nucleotides, the CDR3 is TGTGCCAGCAGCTTGAGATTTAGCGGGGGGAAAGAGACCCAGTACTTC. Translating it yields CASSLRFSGGKETQYF. The full variable domain, completed using reference TRBV5-4 and TRBJ2-5, is ETGVTQSPTHLIKTRGQQVTLRCSSQSGHNTVSWYQQALGQGPQFIFQYYREEENGRGNFPPRFSGLQFPNYSSELNVNALELDDSALYLCASSLRFSGGKETQYFGPGTRLLVL.

DNA of the CDR3: TGTGCCAGCTCAGCCCAGGTAAAAGAAGCTTTCTTT. Protein sequence: CASSAQVKEAFF. The rearrangement links TRBV18 to TRBJ1-1; D is uncertain. This CDR3 spans 12 amino acids. The V gene's germline CDR1 is KGHSH and CDR2 LQKENI. V lost 5 bases to trimming and J lost 8 bases, with 12 bases between them. Combining the CDR3 with reference TRBV18 and TRBJ1-1 gives the whole variable domain NAGVMQNPRHLVRRRGQEARLRCSPMKGHSHVYWYRQLPEEGLKFMVYLQKENIIDESGMPKERFSAEFPKEGPSILRIQQVVRGDSAAYFCASSAQVKEAFFGQGTRLTVV.

J is TRBJ2-6 and V is TRBV7-3; D perhaps matches TRBD1 (5 bases). Germline V gene sequence: CDR1 SGHTA, CDR2 FQGTGA. V shed 2 bases and J shed 0 bases, with 8 bases lying between them. This CDR3 has 16 amino acids. The CDR3 coding sequence is TGTGCCAGCAGCTTACTGGGGCCCTCTGGGGCCAACGTCCTGACTTTC. It codes for CASSLLGPSGANVLTF.

J is TRBJ1-2 and V is TRBV6-1; D is perhaps TRBD1 (6 bases). Germline CDR1 MNHNS, CDR2 SASEGT. This CDR3 has 14 residues. The ends were cut back, 3 bases at V and 4 bases at J, with 12 bases in the middle. In DNA, the CDR3 is TGTGCCAGCAGTGATGACAGGAGCTTCTATGGCTACACCTTC. This encodes CASSDDRSFYGYTF.

The chain uses TRBV29-1 and TRBJ2-7; D perhaps matches TRBD2 (6 bases). Trimming took 3 bases from V and 9 from J, leaving 18 bases between them. CDR1 and CDR2 (germline): SQVTM, ANQGSEA. The CDR3 has 13 residues. The CDR3 protein is CSVDLRAGLGQYF. The CDR3 nucleotides read TGCAGCGTTGATCTGAGAGCGGGCTTGGGGCAGTACTTC.

The rearrangement links TRBV7-2 to TRBJ1-4; a possible D gene is TRBD1 (5 bases). The CDR3 spans 14 residues. Germline-derived CDR1 and CDR2 are SGHTA and FQGNSA. V was trimmed by 3 bases and J by 7 bases, leaving 12 bases between them. CDR3 in DNA: TGTGCCAGCAGCTTGGCAGGGCGGGGTGAAAAACTGTTTTTT. Protein sequence: CASSLAGRGEKLFF.